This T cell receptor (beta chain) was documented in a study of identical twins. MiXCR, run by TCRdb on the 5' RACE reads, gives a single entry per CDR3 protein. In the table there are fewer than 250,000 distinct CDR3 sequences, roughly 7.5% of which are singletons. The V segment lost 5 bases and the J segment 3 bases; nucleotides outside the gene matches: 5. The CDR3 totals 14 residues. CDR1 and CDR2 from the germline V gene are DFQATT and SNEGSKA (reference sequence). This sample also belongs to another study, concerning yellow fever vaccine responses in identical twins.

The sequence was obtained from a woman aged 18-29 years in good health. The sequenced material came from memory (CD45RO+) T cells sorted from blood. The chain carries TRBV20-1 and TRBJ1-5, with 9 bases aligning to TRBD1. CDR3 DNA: TGCAGTGCTCAGACAGGGGGTAACAATCAGCCCCAGCATTTT. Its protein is CSAQTGGNNQPQHF.